The 18 T cell receptor beta chains below were found in one sample sequenced in a study of blood T cell repertoires in COVID-19. Sequenced by immunoSEQ multiplex PCR; TCRdb stores in-frame clones only, minus some. The table lists 200,000 to 300,000 clones, approximately 80% of them singletons. The sequencing input was peripheral blood. The origin of the receptors is a man aged 55 to 70 with acute or convalescent COVID-19.

This chain uses TRBV7-8 with TRBJ2-5; 7 bases are a match to TRBD1. The V gene's germline CDR1 is SGHVS and CDR2 FQNEAQ. This CDR3 has 14 amino acids. Trimming took 5 bases from V and 1 from J; bases not matched to a gene: 4. CDR3 loop: CASSRTGTQETQYF. The CDR3 DNA follows: TGTGCCAGCAGCCGGACAGGCACCCAAGAGACCCAGTACTTC.

The J gene is TRBJ1-5, the V gene TRBV3-1 (or the pseudogene TRBV3-2); D is undetermined. Trimming shortened V by 5 bases and J by 4 bases, and 15 bases separated the two germline ends. This CDR3 is 15 amino acids long. Germline V gene lookup returns CDR1 LGHDT and CDR2 YNNKEL (reference sequence). CDR3 loop: CASSAGPVKNQPQHF. The CDR3 DNA reads as TGTGCCAGCAGCGCCGGTCCGGTAAAAAATCAGCCCCAGCATTTT.

The V call is TRBV6-5, the J call TRBJ1-4; D is undetermined. V lost 6 bases, J lost 6 bases, and 17 bases lay in between. The CDR3 loop spans 15 amino acids. Germline loops: CDR1 MNHEY, CDR2 SVGAGI. The CDR3 coding sequence is TGTGCCAGCAGCGCACCTGACATGTGGGATGAAAAACTGTTTTTT. Protein product: CASSAPDMWDEKLFF.

The chain couples TRBV6-2 or TRBV6-3 to TRBJ2-1, with 11 bases lining up with TRBD1. Germline V gene lookup returns CDR1 MNHEY and CDR2 SVGEGT. The CDR3 sequence is 18 residues long. Germline trimming cut 3 bases from V and 0 bases from J; bases unmatched to any gene: 7. CDR3 nucleotide sequence: TGTGCCAGCAGTTATGCGGGACAGGGGGGGAGCTCCTACAATGAGCAGTTCTTC. Encoded protein: CASSYAGQGGSSYNEQFF.

This clone was recorded a few times. The CDR3 is CASSQDSRGAVYNEQFF. The CDR3 coding sequence is TGCGCCAGCAGCCAAGATTCTCGGGGGGCCGTATACAATGAGCAGTTCTTC. The gene calls are TRBV4-1 and TRBJ2-1, with a weak D call TRBD2 (7 bases). The germline CDR1 and CDR2 sequences are MGHRA and YSYEKL. Trimming cost V 0 bases and J 4 bases, with 16 bases left between them. This CDR3 has 17 amino acids.

The chain has TRBV4-2 and TRBJ1-1; D is unresolved. This CDR3 is 12 amino acids long. Germline lookup yields CDR1 LGHNA and CDR2 YNFKEQ. Trimming shortened V by 0 bases and J by 6 bases, and 5 bases separated the two germline ends. The CDR3 DNA sequence: TGTGCCAGCAGCCAAGAAACAGCTGAAGCTTTCTTT. The encoded protein is CASSQETAEAFF.

The CDR3 here is CASSLVSGEAFF. In DNA form, the CDR3 reads TGTGCCAGCAGCTTAGTCTCGGGTGAAGCTTTCTTT. The chain recombines TRBV7-9 with TRBJ1-1; the D is unclear. This CDR3 has 12 amino acids. Germline CDR1 is SEHNR and CDR2 is FQNEAQ (reference sequence). The V end lost 1 base, the J end lost 7 bases, and 7 bases lay between the germline ends.

This clone has only a few counts. The sample carries other DNA sequences with the same CDR3. The genes are TRBV4-3 and TRBJ2-6; TRBD1 agrees at 9 bases. Trimming at V came to 0 bases and at J to 0 bases, leaving 6 bases not matched to a gene. This CDR3 region has 19 residues. Germline V lookup: CDR1 LGHNA, CDR2 YSLEER. The chain's CDR3 is CASSQDRQGGFSGANVLTF. In DNA, the CDR3 is TGCGCCAGCAGCCAAGATAGACAGGGGGGCTTCTCTGGGGCCAACGTCCTGACTTTC.

V usage is TRBV2 and J usage is TRBJ2-7; 9 bases are a match to TRBD2. Germline CDR1 is SNHLY and CDR2 is FYNNEI. The length of the CDR3 is 13 residues. V gave up 6 bases and J gave up 1 base; unmatched junction bases: 1. The CDR3 spells CASRGLASYEQYF. The CDR3 bases are TGTGCCAGCAGAGGACTAGCGTCCTACGAGCAGTACTTC.

This clone was seen just once. The chain couples TRBV6-5 to TRBJ1-2, with 7 positions matching TRBD1. The CDR3 is 13 residues long. V lost 8 bases to trimming and J lost 3 bases; unmatched junction nucleotides: 6. In germline, CDR1 is MNHEY, CDR2 SVGAGI. The CDR3 reads CASYKQGYYGYTF. The CDR3 nucleotides are TGTGCCAGCTATAAACAGGGGTACTATGGCTACACCTTC.

In nucleotides, the CDR3 is TGTGCCAGCAGCTTAGACGGACAGCTAGAAGCTTTCTTT. Amino acid sequence: CASSLDGQLEAFF. V gene TRBV7-3 combines with J gene TRBJ1-1, with a tentative D call TRBD1 (6 bases). The germline V gene encodes CDR1 SGHTA and CDR2 FQGTGA. CDR3 length: 13 residues. Trimming left V 2 bases short and J 8 bases short, with 12 bases between.

The chain has TRBV27 and TRBJ2-7, with D possibly matching TRBD1 (5 bases). Germline V CDR1 and CDR2: MNHEY, SMNVEV (reference sequence). The V end lost 3 bases, the J end lost 4 bases, and 19 bases lay between the germline ends. The length of the CDR3 is 16 residues. The DNA of the CDR3 is TGTGCCAGCAGTTTTTCCCCGCCAGGGTCAGGGTACGAGCAGTACTTC. Translation: CASSFSPPGSGYEQYF.

The chain carries TRBV21-1 and TRBJ1-1; the D segment call TRBD1 is taken from the table without a DNA check. TRBV21-1 is termed a pseudogene. CDR3 length: 14 residues. CDR3 sequence (DNA): TGTGCCAGCAGCAAACCTACAACAGGGCGTGAAGCTTTCTTT. Protein sequence: CASSKPTTGREAFF.

The V and J genes are TRBV15 and TRBJ1-2; TRBD1 matches at 10 bases. The trim removed 0 bases at V and 1 base at J, leaving 8 bases unmatched. Per germline, CDR1 LNHNV and CDR2 YYDKDF (reference sequence). The CDR3 is made up of 18 amino acids. CDR3 nucleotide sequence: TGTGCCACCAGCAGAGATCAGGGGACAGGGGAAATTAACTATGGCTACACCTTC. It is translated as CATSRDQGTGEINYGYTF.

The chain recombines TRBV6-5 with TRBJ1-4; 7 bases fit TRBD1. The length of the CDR3 is 14 residues. Germline values: CDR1 MNHEY, CDR2 SVGAGI. V lost 5 bases to trimming and J lost 8 bases; unmatched junction nucleotides: 8. The CDR3 DNA reads TGTGCCAGCAGTACGGGACAGAATTTGGAAAAACTGTTTTTT. It encodes CASSTGQNLEKLFF.

The chain joins TRBV10-2 to TRBJ2-7; weak D call: TRBD2 (6 bases). V lost 8 bases and J lost 4, with 18 bases in between. This CDR3 contains 14 residues. The germline CDR1 and CDR2 sequences are WSHSY and SAAADI. DNA of the CDR3: TGCGCCAGCGGGGTTTCGGGAGCCGAGTACGAGCAGTACTTC. As protein: CASGVSGAEYEQYF.

This chain links TRBV7-2 with TRBJ1-6, with D possibly TRBD1 on 5 matching bases. Germline V gene data show CDR1 as SGHTA and CDR2 as FQGNSA. V gave up 5 bases and J gave up 8 bases, with 16 bases separating them. The CDR3 spans 15 residues. As DNA, the CDR3 is TGTGCCAGCAGCCATGGGACTCAAAGTGATTCACCCCTCCACTTT. Its translation: CASSHGTQSDSPLHF.

This rearrangement joins TRBV9 to TRBJ2-2; D may be TRBD1 (5 bases). Trimming took 7 bases from V and 1 from J, leaving 14 bases between them. Germline CDR1 is SGDLS and CDR2 is YYNGEE. This CDR3 spans 15 amino acids. The CDR3: CASDQGYLNTGELFF. DNA of the CDR3: TGTGCCAGCGACCAGGGTTACTTGAACACCGGGGAGCTGTTTTTT.